These T cell receptor beta chains were read from a single sample in a study of sequential checkpoint blockade in melanoma. Clones were sequenced by immunoSEQ multiplex PCR, and TCRdb holds only the in-frame ones, with some missing. The sample includes fewer than 20,000 clones, 45% to 65% of them seen just once. Specimen: CD8+ T cells sorted from blood (inferred from file names), collected from a patient given nivolumab and ipilimumab in sequence. The receptors were sampled from a human donor with melanoma. Both conserved end residues are part of each CDR3. D genes are given only for firm matches. Expanded clones get a size class; other rows say once, few or many, or leave the size out.

-,TRBV6-5,-,TRBJ2-2,TGTGCCAGCAGTTTCAACACGAACACCGGGGAGCTGTTTTTT,CASSFNTNTGELFF
-,TRBV21-1,-,TRBJ1-1,TGTGCCAGCAGCTCTCAGGGGCACAGGTCCAACACTGAAGCTTTCTTT,CASSSQGHRSNTEAFF
-,TRBV7-2,-,TRBJ1-2,TGTGCCAGCAGCACCAAGCCCCCTAACTATGGCTACACCTTC,CASSTKPPNYGYTF
few,TRBV9,-,TRBJ2-1,TGTGCCAGCAGCGCCACAGGGACGACCTACAATGAGCAGTTCTTC,CASSATGTTYNEQFF
many,TRBV5-1,-,TRBJ1-1,TGCGCCAGCAGCGGGGAGGGGGGGGGCACTGAAGCTTTCTTT,CASSGEGGGTEAFF
-,TRBV9,-,TRBJ1-6,TGTGCCAGCAGCCCAAACGGCTATAATTCACCCCTCCACTTT,CASSPNGYNSPLHF
-,TRBV6-5,-,TRBJ2-7,TGTGCCAGCAGTTACGGTGCCGGGAGAGCCCACGAGCAGTACTTC,CASSYGAGRAHEQYF
-,TRBV6-1,-,TRBJ2-7,TGTGCCAGCACCGTGTCCCCCTACGAGCAGTACTTC,CASTVSPYEQYF
-,TRBV6-5,TRBD1,TRBJ1-2,TGTGCCAGCATGACAGGGGGAGGCCTGGGCTATGGCTACACCTTC,CASMTGGGLGYGYTF
-,TRBV7-6,-,TRBJ2-2,TGTGCCAGCAGCTGGGCGGAGGGCGGGGAGCTGTTTTTT,CASSWAEGGELFF
-,TRBV6-6,-,TRBJ2-7,TGTGCCAGCAGTCCCTCTCTAGGACACCAAAGCTACGAGCAGTACTTC,CASSPSLGHQSYEQYF
-,TRBV19,-,TRBJ2-7,TGTGCCAGTAGTCTAGGGCGCGGATACGAGCAGTACTTC,CASSLGRGYEQYF
-,TRBV5-6,-,TRBJ2-4,TGTGCCAGCAGCTTGGTACAGTCCATTCAGTACTTC,CASSLVQSIQYF
-,TRBV7-9,TRBD1,TRBJ2-7,TGTGCCAGCAGCACGGAAGGACAGGGTCGGCGCGAGCAGTACTTC,CASSTEGQGRREQYF
-,TRBV7-8,-,TRBJ1-1,TGTGCCAGCAGCGGTGACAGGCACAAAGCTTTCTTT,CASSGDRHKAFF
few,TRBV10-2,TRBD1,TRBJ2-6,TGCGCCAGCAGAAACAGGGGGCCCGGGGCCAACGTCCTGACTTTC,CASRNRGPGANVLTF
medium-sized,TRBV10-3,TRBD1,TRBJ2-2,TGTGCCATCCCGGGACAGGGGGCTGACGGGGAGCTGTTTTTT,CAIPGQGADGELFF
-,TRBV6-1,-,TRBJ1-1,TGTGCCAGCAGTTTATCAGTCTCAGGCACTGAAGCTTTCTTT,CASSLSVSGTEAFF
-,TRBV30,-,TRBJ2-3,TGTGCCTGGGGCTTTAGCGGCAACACAGATACGCAGTATTTT,CAWGFSGNTDTQYF
few,TRBV4-3,-,TRBJ2-7,TGCGCCAGCAGCCAGCCTCAGGGCGAGCAGTACTTC,CASSQPQGEQYF
-,TRBV29-1,-,TRBJ1-1,TGCAGCGTTGAAGACGGGGCTGAAGCTTTCTTT,CSVEDGAEAFF
-,TRBV6-5,-,TRBJ1-2,TGTGCCAGCAGTGAAGTTGCAGGCTATGGCTACACCTTC,CASSEVAGYGYTF
-,TRBV7-6,TRBD2,TRBJ2-2,TGTGCCAGCAGCGTCGGACTAGCGGAATTTACCGGGGAGCTGTTTTTT,CASSVGLAEFTGELFF
few,TRBV19,TRBD2,TRBJ2-1,TGTGCCAGTAGTTTACTAGCGGGAGCTCTCAATGAGCAGTTCTTC,CASSLLAGALNEQFF
-,TRBV27,-,TRBJ2-2,TGTGCCAGCAGTTTATTCCCGCCCGGGACAACAACGAACACCGGGGAGCTGTTTTTT,CASSLFPPGTTTNTGELFF
many,TRBV9,TRBD1,TRBJ1-1,TGCGCCAGCAGCCTGAGGACAGGGGGGAACACTGAAGCTTTCTTT,CASSLRTGGNTEAFF
-,TRBV27,-,TRBJ1-2,TGTGCCAGCAGTCTGTCCCATCGGGGGGGTTACTATGGCTACACCTTC,CASSLSHRGGYYGYTF
-,TRBV5-3,-,TRBJ2-1,TGTGCCAGCAGCTTCACATACAATGAGCAGTTCTTC,CASSFTYNEQFF
few,TRBV7-9,TRBD2,TRBJ2-7,TGTGCCAGCAGCGCCGGCGGGGGGGAGCAGTACTTC,CASSAGGGEQYF
-,TRBV27,-,TRBJ1-4,TGTGCCAGCGCCGGGTCCCCAGAAAAACTGTTTTTT,CASAGSPEKLFF
-,TRBV5-3,TRBD2,TRBJ2-7,TGTGCCAGCAGCTTGGAGGGAGGGGTGGACGAGCAGTACTTC,CASSLEGGVDEQYF
-,TRBV5-3,TRBD1,TRBJ2-7,TGTGCCAGCAGCTTGGACAGGGGTCTCGAGCAGTACTTC,CASSLDRGLEQYF
few,TRBV7-9,TRBD2,TRBJ2-1,TGTGCCAGCAGCCCCGGGACTAGCAATGAGCAGTTCTTC,CASSPGTSNEQFF
-,TRBV18,-,TRBJ1-1,TGTGCCAGCTCACCACCTATAGTGAACACTGAAGCTTTCTTT,CASSPPIVNTEAFF
-,TRBV30,-,TRBJ1-1,TGTGCCTGGAAGGCAGGAAGTAGGACTGAAGCTTTCTTT,CAWKAGSRTEAFF
-,TRBV15,TRBD1,TRBJ1-4,TGTGCCACCAGCAGAGATGGGGACAGGGCTAATGAAAAACTGTTTTTT,CATSRDGDRANEKLFF
few,TRBV2,TRBD1,TRBJ2-7,TGTGCCAGCAGGCAAACCGAGACAGGGGGCTCCTACGAGCAGTACTTC,CASRQTETGGSYEQYF
-,TRBV19,TRBD2,TRBJ2-1,TGTGCCAGTACTGCCGGGACTAGCGGACTCAATGAGCAGTTCTTC,CASTAGTSGLNEQFF
few,TRBV29-1,TRBD1,TRBJ2-1,TGCAGCGTTGTCCCAGGGGGCGATGAGCAGTTCTTC,CSVVPGGDEQFF
few,TRBV6-4,TRBD2,TRBJ2-3,TGTGCCAGCAGTCCGGGACTAGCGACAGATACGCAGTATTTT,CASSPGLATDTQYF
-,TRBV5-4,-,TRBJ1-1,TGTGCCAGCAGCTTGCCACCGGGTGAAGCTTTCTTT,CASSLPPGEAFF
-,TRBV11-2,-,TRBJ2-7,TGTGCCAGCAGCTTAGATGTGGCAGGGCTTTCCTACGAGCAGTACTTC,CASSLDVAGLSYEQYF